The 8 T cell receptor beta chains below come from one sample, sequenced in a study of blood T cell repertoires in COVID-19. Data came from immunoSEQ multiplex PCR; TCRdb stores just in-frame clones and leaves some out. The sample includes approximately 250,000 clones, about 88% of them seen just once. The sequenced sample consisted of peripheral blood. These receptor sequences come from a man aged 25 to 45 with active or convalescent COVID-19.

The V call is TRBV19, the J call TRBJ2-6; D perhaps matches TRBD1 (6 bases). Per germline, CDR1 LNHDA and CDR2 SQIVND (reference sequence). The ends were cut back, 6 bases at V and 1 base at J, with 31 bases in the middle. The CDR3 consists of 22 residues. The CDR3: CASSNSLDRRIGWRSGANVLTF. The CDR3, as DNA: TGTGCCAGTAGCAACTCGCTAGACAGGCGGATAGGATGGAGGTCTGGGGCCAACGTCCTGACTTTC.

This rearrangement joins TRBV9 to TRBJ1-2; 7 nucleotides match TRBD1. Germline V gives CDR1 SGDLS, CDR2 YYNGEE. The junction had 6 bases not matched to a gene; V was cut back by 3 bases and J by 4 bases. The CDR3 has 14 residues. The CDR3 DNA reads TGTGCCAGCAGCGAACCGACAGGGATCTATGGCTACACCTTC. Protein sequence: CASSEPTGIYGYTF.

The genes are TRBV18 and TRBJ1-4, with unresolved D. Per germline, CDR1 KGHSH and CDR2 LQKENI. V gave up 2 bases and J gave up 6 bases, with 10 bases separating them. The length of the CDR3 is 14 residues. CDR3 protein: CASSPRYSDEKLFF. In nucleotides, the CDR3 is TGTGCCAGCTCACCAAGATACAGTGATGAAAAACTGTTTTTT.

The chain uses TRBV28 and TRBJ2-3; perhaps TRBD2 as D (5 bases). CDR1 is MDHEN and CDR2 is SYDVKM in the germline V gene. The germline V and J ends were trimmed by 4 bases and 2 bases, with 16 bases remaining between them. This CDR3 is built from 16 residues. CDR3 bases: TGTGCCAGCAGTTCCCCCGGGGAGCGCACCACAGATACGCAGTATTTT. Translation gives CASSSPGERTTDTQYF.

This clone was detected only once. The chain links TRBV29-1 to TRBJ2-5; TRBD1 might be the D (5 bases). The CDR3 extends over 14 amino acids. Germline CDR1 and CDR2: SQVTM and ANQGSEA. V dropped 1 base and J dropped 3 bases, with 12 bases sitting between them. CDR3 residues: CSVEGAGWEETQYF. The DNA for the CDR3 is TGCAGCGTTGAAGGGGCAGGGTGGGAAGAGACCCAGTACTTC.

J is TRBJ2-1 and V is TRBV4-2; D may be TRBD2 (7 bases). CDR1 and CDR2 (germline): LGHNA, YNFKEQ. The V gene lost 2 bases and the J gene lost 10 bases, with 18 bases spanning the gap. This CDR3 is built from 15 residues. CDR3 in amino acids: CASSQLERGGLEQFF. CDR3 DNA: TGTGCCAGCAGCCAACTCGAAAGGGGGGGCCTAGAGCAGTTCTTC.

This rearrangement joins TRBV6-5 to TRBJ1-3; D is undetermined. There are 15 residues in the CDR3. Germline assignment: CDR1 MNHEY and CDR2 SVGAGI. Trimming pared 6 bases from V and 0 bases from J, leaving 12 bases between. Here the CDR3 reads CASSATPYSGNTIYF. The CDR3 nucleotides read TGTGCCAGCAGCGCCACACCATACTCTGGAAACACCATATATTTT.

This clone was observed a few times. The V gene is TRBV5-4, the J gene TRBJ1-3; D is ambiguous. The V gene's germline CDR1 is SGHNT and CDR2 YYREEE (reference sequence). The CDR3 consists of 18 residues. V was pared by 0 bases and J by 0 bases, with 16 bases between. In DNA form, the CDR3 reads TGTGCCAGCAGCTTGGGGGATCCGAGAGGGCTCTCTGGAAACACCATATATTTT. It codes for CASSLGDPRGLSGNTIYF.